This is a list of T cell receptor beta chains from one sample in a study of control samples from healthy donors and cancer patients. Using immunoSEQ multiplex PCR, the repertoire was profiled, and TCRdb retains in-frame clones only, with some absent. Altogether some 130,000 clones are present, about 90% being singletons, with the ten largest covering about 2.2%. The sequenced sample consisted of blood. The receptor set was obtained from a woman aged 45 to 65 in good health. Both conserved end residues are part of each CDR3. A D gene is named only where the DNA matches it firmly. The size of a clone is reported for some rows only, either as once, few or many, or as a class for expanded clones.

>TRBV4-1|TRBJ2-4|.|.
TGCGCCAGCAGCCAAGATGTGCGGGACATCTTAGCCAAAAACATTCAGTACTTC
CASSQDVRDILAKNIQYF
>TRBV5-4|TRBJ2-7|.|TRBD2
TGTGCCAGCAGCCTAAGACTAGCGGGAGTGATTATCTACGAGCAGTACTTC
CASSLRLAGVIIYEQYF
>TRBV6-1|TRBJ1-5|.|.
TGTGCCAGCAGTGAGATTTCAGGGTCCCCGGGCCCCCAGCATTTT
CASSEISGSPGPQHF
>TRBV6-5|TRBJ1-1|.|TRBD1
TGTGCCAGCAGGGACAGGTCCTACACTGAAGCTTTCTTT
CASRDRSYTEAFF
>TRBV30|TRBJ1-1|.|.
TGTGCCTGGAGCCAGTTAGTTAACACTGAAGCTTTCTTT
CAWSQLVNTEAFF
>TRBV30|TRBJ2-5|.|.
TGTGCCTGGAGTGCCTCCGGGACACCACTCAGGGAGACCCAGTACTTC
CAWSASGTPLRETQYF
>TRBV18|TRBJ1-6|once|.
TGTGCCAGCTCACCGGGGGGCGGACCCCTCCACTTT
CASSPGGGPLHF
>TRBV27|TRBJ2-3|.|.
TGTGCCAGCAGTTTTTCCCCTAATACGCAGTATTTT
CASSFSPNTQYF
>TRBV19|TRBJ2-1|.|.
TGTGCCAGTAGTATCAGTATGCAGTCAGGGGCTGGTTCCTACAATGAGCAGTTCTTC
CASSISMQSGAGSYNEQFF
>TRBV27|TRBJ1-1|.|.
TGTGCCAGCAGTTTATCTAACAGCCCGGGGACTGAAGCTTTCTTT
CASSLSNSPGTEAFF
>TRBV3-1/TRBV3-2|TRBJ2-1|.|TRBD2
TGTGCCAGCAGCCAACGGCTAGCGGGGGGGCCAAATGAGCAGTTCTTC
CASSQRLAGGPNEQFF
>TRBV19|TRBJ1-3|.|.
TGTGCCAGTAGGAGGACTGAAGATGGAAACACCATATATTTT
CASRRTEDGNTIYF
>TRBV27|TRBJ1-3|.|TRBD1
TGTGCCAGCAGGGTGACAGGGGGAAACACCATATATTTT
CASRVTGGNTIYF
>TRBV25-1|TRBJ2-1|.|TRBD1
TGTGCCAGCAGTGCAGGGGGCCTGACCTACAATGAGCAGTTCTTC
CASSAGGLTYNEQFF